The table lists the clone carrying this T cell receptor (beta chain) with a count of one. The antigen remains undetermined. The data were taken from a study of cytomegalovirus exposure and HLA in healthy donors. The wider study: A preliminary data release comprised around 85 million unique TCRs obtained from HLA-typed donors. General study points: The listing of 150 or so TCR beta chains classed them as cytomegalovirus-associated. A classifier reportedly called cytomegalovirus status with high sensitivity and specificity.

With 5 bases clipped from V and 2 bases from J, the junction kept 18 bases outside the gene matches. Per germline, CDR1 SGHTA and CDR2 FQGNSA. The CDR3 totals 18 residues. Vbeta (60) and Jbeta (13) primers were used in the PCR. Sequenced by immunoSEQ multiplex PCR; TCRdb stores in-frame clones only, minus some. The sample includes around 50,000 clones, about 78% of them seen just once. This sequence joins TRBV7-2 and TRBJ2-7, with 7 nucleotides matching TRBD1. Sequencing was performed on PBMCs. This TCR was sampled from a man aged 30 to 39 in good health and CMV-seropositive. CDR3: CASSPAATQGPSPYEQYF. CDR3 DNA: TGTGCCAGCAGCCCCGCGGCCACACAGGGGCCTAGCCCCTACGAGCAGTACTTC. Variable domain in full (rest from reference TRBV7-2 and TRBJ2-7): GAGVSQSPSNKVTEKGKDVELRCDPISGHTALYWYRQSLGQGLEFLIYFQGNSAPDKSGLPSDRFSAERTGGSVSTLTIQRTQQEDSAVYLCASSPAATQGPSPYEQYFGPGTRLTVT.